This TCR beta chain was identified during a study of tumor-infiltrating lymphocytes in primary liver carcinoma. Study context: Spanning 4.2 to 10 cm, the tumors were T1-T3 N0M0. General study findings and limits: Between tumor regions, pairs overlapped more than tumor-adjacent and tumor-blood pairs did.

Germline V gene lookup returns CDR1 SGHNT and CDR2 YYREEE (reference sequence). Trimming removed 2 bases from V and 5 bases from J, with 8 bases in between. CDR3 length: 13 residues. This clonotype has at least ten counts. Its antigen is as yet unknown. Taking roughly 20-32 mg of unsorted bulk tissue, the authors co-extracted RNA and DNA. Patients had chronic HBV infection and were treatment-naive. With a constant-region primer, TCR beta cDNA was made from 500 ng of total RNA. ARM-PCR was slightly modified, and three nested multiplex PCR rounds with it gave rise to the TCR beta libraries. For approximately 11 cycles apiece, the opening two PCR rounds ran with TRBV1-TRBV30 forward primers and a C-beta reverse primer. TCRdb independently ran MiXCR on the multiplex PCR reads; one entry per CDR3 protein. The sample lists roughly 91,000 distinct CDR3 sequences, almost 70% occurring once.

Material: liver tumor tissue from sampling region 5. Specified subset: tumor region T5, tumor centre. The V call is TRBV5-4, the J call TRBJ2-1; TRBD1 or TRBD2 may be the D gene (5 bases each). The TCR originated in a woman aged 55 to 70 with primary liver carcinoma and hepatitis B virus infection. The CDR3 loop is CASSFGGNNEQFF. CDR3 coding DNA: TGTGCCAGCAGCTTTGGGGGTAACAATGAGCAGTTCTTC.